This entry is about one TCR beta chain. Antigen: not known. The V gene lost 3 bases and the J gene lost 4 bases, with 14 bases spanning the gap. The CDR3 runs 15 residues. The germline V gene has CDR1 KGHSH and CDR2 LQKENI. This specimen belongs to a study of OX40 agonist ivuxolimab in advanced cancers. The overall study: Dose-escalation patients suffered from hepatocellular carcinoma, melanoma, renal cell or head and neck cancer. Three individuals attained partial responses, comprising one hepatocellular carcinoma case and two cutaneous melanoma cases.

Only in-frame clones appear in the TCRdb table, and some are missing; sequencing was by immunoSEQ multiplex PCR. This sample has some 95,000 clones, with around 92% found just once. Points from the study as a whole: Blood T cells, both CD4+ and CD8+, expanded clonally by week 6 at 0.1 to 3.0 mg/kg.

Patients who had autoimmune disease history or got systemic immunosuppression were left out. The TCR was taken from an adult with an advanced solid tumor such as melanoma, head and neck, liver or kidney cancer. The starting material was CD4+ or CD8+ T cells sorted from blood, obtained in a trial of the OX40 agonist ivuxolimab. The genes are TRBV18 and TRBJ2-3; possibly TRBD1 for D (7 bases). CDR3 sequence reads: CASSPQGGAADTQYF. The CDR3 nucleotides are TGTGCCAGCTCACCTCAGGGGGGAGCCGCAGATACGCAGTATTTT.